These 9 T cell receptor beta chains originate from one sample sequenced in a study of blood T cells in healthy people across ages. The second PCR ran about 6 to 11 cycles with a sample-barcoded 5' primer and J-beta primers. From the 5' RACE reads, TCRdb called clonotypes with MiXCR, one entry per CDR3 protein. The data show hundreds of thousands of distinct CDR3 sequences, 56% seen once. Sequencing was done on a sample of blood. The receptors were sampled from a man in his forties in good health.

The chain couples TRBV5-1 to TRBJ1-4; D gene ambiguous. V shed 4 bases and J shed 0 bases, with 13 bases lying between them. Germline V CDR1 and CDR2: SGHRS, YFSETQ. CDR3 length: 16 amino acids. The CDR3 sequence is CASSADGRTTNEKLFF. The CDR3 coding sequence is TGCGCCAGCAGCGCGGACGGAAGGACAACTAATGAAAAACTGTTTTTT.

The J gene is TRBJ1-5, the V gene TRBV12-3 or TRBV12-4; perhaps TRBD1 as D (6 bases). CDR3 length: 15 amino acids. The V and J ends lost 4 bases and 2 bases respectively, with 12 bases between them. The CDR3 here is CASSSSDRRNQPQHF. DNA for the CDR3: TGTGCCAGCAGTTCATCGGACAGACGCAATCAGCCCCAGCATTTT.

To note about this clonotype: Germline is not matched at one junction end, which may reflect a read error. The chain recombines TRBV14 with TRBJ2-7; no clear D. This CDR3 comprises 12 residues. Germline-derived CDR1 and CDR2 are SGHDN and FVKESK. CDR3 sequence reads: CANSQVAYEQYF. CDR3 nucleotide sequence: TGTGCCAACAGCCAAGTTGCCTACGAGCAGTACTTC.

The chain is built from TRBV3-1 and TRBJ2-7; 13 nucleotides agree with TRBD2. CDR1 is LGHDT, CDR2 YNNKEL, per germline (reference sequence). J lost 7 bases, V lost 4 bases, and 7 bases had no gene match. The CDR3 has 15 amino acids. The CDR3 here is CASSPGLAGNREQYF. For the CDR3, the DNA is TGTGCCAGCAGCCCGGGACTAGCGGGGAACCGGGAGCAGTACTTC.

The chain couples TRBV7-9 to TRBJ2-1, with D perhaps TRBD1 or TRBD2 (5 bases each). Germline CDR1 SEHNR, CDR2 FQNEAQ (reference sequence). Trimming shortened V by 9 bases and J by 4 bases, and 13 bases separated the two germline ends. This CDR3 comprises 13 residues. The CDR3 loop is CASTGPIYNEQFF. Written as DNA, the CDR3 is TGTGCCAGTACGGGACCTATTTACAATGAGCAGTTCTTC. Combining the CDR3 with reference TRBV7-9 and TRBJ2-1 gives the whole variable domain DTGVSQNPRHKITKRGQNVTFRCDPISEHNRLYWYRQTLGQGPEFLTYFQNEAQLEKSRLLSDRFSAERPKGSFSTLEIQRTEQGDSAMYLCASTGPIYNEQFFGPGTRLTVL.

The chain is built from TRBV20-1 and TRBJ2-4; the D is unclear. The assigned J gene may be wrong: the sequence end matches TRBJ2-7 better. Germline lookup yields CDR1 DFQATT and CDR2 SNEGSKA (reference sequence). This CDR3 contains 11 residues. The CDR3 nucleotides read TGCAGTGCCGTACTTGAGTACGAGCAGTACTTC. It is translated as CSAVLEYEQYF.

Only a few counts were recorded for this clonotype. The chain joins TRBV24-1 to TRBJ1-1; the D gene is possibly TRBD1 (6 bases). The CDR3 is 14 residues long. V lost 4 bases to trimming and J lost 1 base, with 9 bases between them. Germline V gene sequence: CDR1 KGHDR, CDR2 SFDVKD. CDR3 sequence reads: CATSEQDRNTEAFF. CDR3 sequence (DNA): TGTGCCACCAGTGAGCAGGACAGGAACACTGAAGCTTTCTTT.

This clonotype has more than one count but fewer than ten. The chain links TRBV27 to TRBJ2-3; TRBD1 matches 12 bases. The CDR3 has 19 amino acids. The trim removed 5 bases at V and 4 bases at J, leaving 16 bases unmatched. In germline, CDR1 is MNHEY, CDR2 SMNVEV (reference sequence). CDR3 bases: TGTGCCAGCAGTCCGCGGCAATGGGGGACAGGGGGCGTCGCAGATACGCAGTATTTT. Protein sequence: CASSPRQWGTGGVADTQYF.

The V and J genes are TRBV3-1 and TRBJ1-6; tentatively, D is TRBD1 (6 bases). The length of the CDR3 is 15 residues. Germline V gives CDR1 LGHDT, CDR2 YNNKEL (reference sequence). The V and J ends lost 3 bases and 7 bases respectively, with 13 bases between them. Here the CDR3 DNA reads TGTGCCAGCAGCCAGAGTGACAGGAGAAATTCACCCCTCCACTTT. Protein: CASSQSDRRNSPLHF. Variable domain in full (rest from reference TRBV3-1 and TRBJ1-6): DTAVSQTPKYLVTQMGNDKSIKCEQNLGHDTMYWYKQDSKKFLKIMFSYNNKELIINETVPNRFSPKSPDKAHLNLHINSLELGDSAVYFCASSQSDRRNSPLHFGNGTRLTVT.